A selection of T cell receptor beta chains follows, all from one sample in a study of blood T cell repertoires in COVID-19. The data were produced by immunoSEQ multiplex PCR, yet TCRdb's version contains in-frame clones alone and is incomplete. In the table there are about 80,000 clones, about four fifths of which are singletons. Sequencing used peripheral blood. The receptors were gathered from a man in his sixties with acute or convalescent COVID-19. Each CDR3 is given with its conserved first and last residue. A D gene is named only where the DNA matches it firmly.

V: TRBV12-3/TRBV12-4; D: -; CDR3: CASRWGDYGYTF
V: TRBV5-1; D: -; CDR3: CASSLARRSEGTEAFF
V: TRBV19; D: -; CDR3: CASKGGAGANVLTF
V: TRBV9; D: TRBD2; CDR3: CASSEGIGRGGIDTQYF
V: TRBV4-1; D: TRBD1; CDR3: CASSTRQGAGYGYTF
V: TRBV28; D: -; CDR3: CASGTSRSGANVLTF
V: TRBV7-9; D: -; CDR3: CASSLSRGSSGNTIYF
V: TRBV25-1; D: TRBD1; CDR3: CASSERNRGTGELFF
V: TRBV7-8; D: -; CDR3: CASSTSTGNTEAFF
V: TRBV25-1; D: -; CDR3: CASSEIWDTVGEQYF
V: TRBV24-1; D: TRBD1; CDR3: CATSDQGQGRDGYTF
V: TRBV28; D: TRBD2; CDR3: CASTPPGASGYNEQFF
V: TRBV28; D: -; CDR3: CASSDDNYIYGYTF
V: TRBV6-5; D: -; CDR3: CASSYEVNNYGYTF
V: TRBV6-5; D: -; CDR3: CASSYSGQGNTEAFF
V: TRBV29-1; D: TRBD2; CDR3: CSALTASSGSYNEQFF
V: TRBV7-2; D: -; CDR3: CASSLRQGYGYTF
V: TRBV28; D: -; CDR3: CASTQAQGGYGYTF
V: TRBV23-1; D: -; CDR3: CASSRPTGVQGSYTF
V: TRBV9; D: TRBD1; CDR3: CASSERTGGSLTEAFF
V: TRBV11-3; D: -; CDR3: CASSPDSNLNQPQHF
V: TRBV7-9; D: -; CDR3: CASSRRAAGTSYNEQFF
V: TRBV19; D: -; CDR3: CASSIKGDTEAFF
V: TRBV21-1; D: -; CDR3: CASSKRGGTRPSNGELFF
V: TRBV20-1; D: -; CDR3: CSASSAFGQETQYF
V: TRBV4-1; D: -; CDR3: CASPRRSSRANEPQHF
V: TRBV19; D: TRBD2; CDR3: CASSNFAGGGETQYF
V: TRBV6-5; D: -; CDR3: CAGWQGQGHYGYTF
V: TRBV12-3/TRBV12-4; D: -; CDR3: CASSLNKATGYTF
V: TRBV5-1; D: -; CDR3: CASSLWGQVEQYF
V: TRBV7-2; D: -; CDR3: CASSLSLGANVLTF
V: TRBV6-5; D: -; CDR3: CASSFNYRSIQTQYF
V: TRBV7-8; D: -; CDR3: CASSLDSYGYTF
V: TRBV9; D: -; CDR3: CASSVAGLGTGELFF
V: TRBV27; D: -; CDR3: CASNSGTPSSYNSPLHF
V: TRBV6-6; D: -; CDR3: CASSTSALEKLFF
V: TRBV2; D: -; CDR3: CASSERGSTDTQYF
V: TRBV4-3; D: -; CDR3: CASSQEEGVSGNTIYF
V: TRBV12-3/TRBV12-4; D: -; CDR3: CASSGGPYEQYF